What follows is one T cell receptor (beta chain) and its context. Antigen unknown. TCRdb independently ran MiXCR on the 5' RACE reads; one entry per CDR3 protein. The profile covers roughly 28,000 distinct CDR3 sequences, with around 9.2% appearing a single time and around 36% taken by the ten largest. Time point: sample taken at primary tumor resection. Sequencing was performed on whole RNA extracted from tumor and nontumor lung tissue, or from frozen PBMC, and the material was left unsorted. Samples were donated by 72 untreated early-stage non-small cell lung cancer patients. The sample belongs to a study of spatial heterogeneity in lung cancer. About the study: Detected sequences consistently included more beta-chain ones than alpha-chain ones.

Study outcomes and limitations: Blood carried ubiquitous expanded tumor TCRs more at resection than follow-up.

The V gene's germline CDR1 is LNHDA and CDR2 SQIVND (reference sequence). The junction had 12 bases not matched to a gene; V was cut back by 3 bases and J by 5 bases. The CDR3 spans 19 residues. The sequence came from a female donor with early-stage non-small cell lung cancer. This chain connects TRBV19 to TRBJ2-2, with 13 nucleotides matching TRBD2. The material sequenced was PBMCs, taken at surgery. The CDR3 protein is CASSIPTSGRAWGTGELFF. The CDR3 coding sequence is TGTGCCAGTAGTATCCCTACTAGCGGGAGGGCCTGGGGGACCGGGGAGCTGTTTTTT.